The rows below give T cell receptor beta chains drawn from one sample of a study of blood T cell repertoires in COVID-19. TCRdb keeps only in-frame clones here, not all; method: immunoSEQ multiplex PCR. The table shows some 260,000 clones, with around 84% occurring only once. The specimen sequenced was PBMCs or T cells enriched from blood (not recorded which). The source is a man under 40 with acute COVID-19. CDR3s include the opening cysteine and the closing phenylalanine or tryptophan. The order of the fields is clone size, V gene, J gene, D gene, CDR3 DNA, CDR3 protein. The D gene is left open where the match is weak. The size entry is marked missing in some rows and otherwise reads once, few, many or a size class.

abundance: -
v_gene: TRBV19
j_gene: TRBJ1-1
d_gene: -
CDR3nt: TGTGCCAGTAGTACCGACACCAACACTGAAGCTTTCTTT
CDR3aa: CASSTDTNTEAFF

abundance: -
v_gene: TRBV4-3
j_gene: TRBJ1-1
d_gene: -
CDR3nt: TGCGCCAGCAGCCTAGAACCGGGGACTGAAGCTTTCTTT
CDR3aa: CASSLEPGTEAFF

abundance: -
v_gene: TRBV3-1/TRBV3-2
j_gene: TRBJ1-4
d_gene: -
CDR3nt: TGTGCCAGCAGCCACGGGGGAACTAATGAAAAACTGTTTTTT
CDR3aa: CASSHGGTNEKLFF

abundance: -
v_gene: TRBV6-7
j_gene: TRBJ1-6
d_gene: -
CDR3nt: TGTGCCGTCAATTCAGGGAATTCACCCCTCCACTTT
CDR3aa: CAVNSGNSPLHF

abundance: few
v_gene: TRBV19
j_gene: TRBJ1-2
d_gene: TRBD1
CDR3nt: TGTGCCAGTACCCTGACAGGGGAGGTTAATGGCTACACCTTC
CDR3aa: CASTLTGEVNGYTF

abundance: -
v_gene: TRBV6-1
j_gene: TRBJ1-2
d_gene: -
CDR3nt: TGTGCCAGCAGTGAAGTTTTGACAGGAAACTATGGCTACACCTTC
CDR3aa: CASSEVLTGNYGYTF

abundance: once
v_gene: TRBV12-5
j_gene: TRBJ1-1
d_gene: -
CDR3nt: TGTGCTAGTGGTTTGAGCGCCTTCACTGAAGCTTTCTTT
CDR3aa: CASGLSAFTEAFF

abundance: -
v_gene: TRBV19
j_gene: TRBJ1-5
d_gene: -
CDR3nt: TGTGCCACTAGGACAGCTTTAAATCAGCCCCAGCATTTT
CDR3aa: CATRTALNQPQHF

abundance: -
v_gene: TRBV11-3
j_gene: TRBJ2-5
d_gene: -
CDR3nt: TGTGCCAGCAGCTCGTCGGGGAAAGAGACCCAGTACTTC
CDR3aa: CASSSSGKETQYF

abundance: once
v_gene: TRBV12-5
j_gene: TRBJ2-3
d_gene: TRBD2
CDR3nt: TGTGCTAGTGGTTTGGGGGCTAGCGGGAGTTTGGATACGCAGTATTTT
CDR3aa: CASGLGASGSLDTQYF

abundance: few
v_gene: TRBV19
j_gene: TRBJ1-2
d_gene: -
CDR3nt: TGTGCCAGTAGTGCGGGAGGAGGCAACTATGGCTACACCTTC
CDR3aa: CASSAGGGNYGYTF

abundance: -
v_gene: TRBV19
j_gene: TRBJ1-2
d_gene: -
CDR3nt: TGTGCCAGTAGCTACCTCAAGACAGGAGACTATGGCTACACCTTC
CDR3aa: CASSYLKTGDYGYTF

abundance: -
v_gene: TRBV28
j_gene: TRBJ2-5
d_gene: -
CDR3nt: TGTGCCAGCACTTTAGGAGGTACTTCCCTTTCGGAGACCCAGTACTTC
CDR3aa: CASTLGGTSLSETQYF

abundance: -
v_gene: TRBV28
j_gene: TRBJ2-3
d_gene: -
CDR3nt: TGTGCCAGCAGTTTATCCCCCCACAGCAGCACAGATACGCAGTATTTT
CDR3aa: CASSLSPHSSTDTQYF

abundance: -
v_gene: TRBV30
j_gene: TRBJ2-1
d_gene: TRBD2
CDR3nt: TGTGCCTGGAGTGTAAGTCTCGCGGGAGGGCCGAACAATGAGCAGTTCTTC
CDR3aa: CAWSVSLAGGPNNEQFF

abundance: few
v_gene: TRBV9
j_gene: TRBJ1-3
d_gene: -
CDR3nt: TGTGCCAGCAGCGTAGCCAGCTCTGGAAACACCATATATTTT
CDR3aa: CASSVASSGNTIYF

abundance: -
v_gene: TRBV30
j_gene: TRBJ1-4
d_gene: TRBD1
CDR3nt: TGTGCCTGGTCTCCGGTTGGGACAGGGTATGAAAAACTGTTTTTT
CDR3aa: CAWSPVGTGYEKLFF

abundance: -
v_gene: TRBV5-5
j_gene: TRBJ1-1
d_gene: TRBD1
CDR3nt: TGTGCCAGCAGCTTGTCGGGGACAGGGCGTCACACTGAAGCTTTCTTT
CDR3aa: CASSLSGTGRHTEAFF

abundance: -
v_gene: TRBV30
j_gene: TRBJ1-2
d_gene: -
CDR3nt: TGTGCCTGGAGTCTCAGGACAGCTAACTATGGCTACACCTTC
CDR3aa: CAWSLRTANYGYTF

abundance: -
v_gene: TRBV5-1
j_gene: TRBJ2-2
d_gene: -
CDR3nt: TGCGCCAGCAGCATACAAGGGGGCACCGGGGAGCTGTTTTTT
CDR3aa: CASSIQGGTGELFF

abundance: -
v_gene: TRBV5-1
j_gene: TRBJ2-3
d_gene: TRBD2
CDR3nt: TGCGCCAGCACCGCACAACCAGCGGGGGGCGGGGCAGATACGCAGTATTTT
CDR3aa: CASTAQPAGGGADTQYF

abundance: few
v_gene: TRBV19
j_gene: TRBJ1-6
d_gene: -
CDR3nt: TGTGCCAGTAGCTGGGGACTCCCGGGGGGGAATAATTCACCCCTCCACTTT
CDR3aa: CASSWGLPGGNNSPLHF

abundance: -
v_gene: TRBV24-1
j_gene: TRBJ2-1
d_gene: -
CDR3nt: TGTGCCACCAGTGATTTGAATCGGGAGCAGTTCTTC
CDR3aa: CATSDLNREQFF

abundance: -
v_gene: TRBV2
j_gene: TRBJ2-5
d_gene: TRBD2
CDR3nt: TGTGCCAGCACACCGGGACTAGCGTCGGAGACCCAGTACTTC
CDR3aa: CASTPGLASETQYF

abundance: -
v_gene: TRBV27
j_gene: TRBJ1-1
d_gene: TRBD1
CDR3nt: TGTGCCAGCAGTCTTACAGGGGTTTTTTACACTGAAGCTTTCTTT
CDR3aa: CASSLTGVFYTEAFF

abundance: -
v_gene: TRBV28
j_gene: TRBJ1-4
d_gene: -
CDR3nt: TGTGCCAGCAGTCAAACAGGGTCCTTTGGTGAAAAACTGTTTTTT
CDR3aa: CASSQTGSFGEKLFF

abundance: -
v_gene: TRBV21-1
j_gene: TRBJ1-6
d_gene: -
CDR3nt: -
CDR3aa: CASSKVGGSSRIDYQCYYNSPLHF

abundance: -
v_gene: TRBV19
j_gene: TRBJ1-2
d_gene: TRBD1
CDR3nt: TGTGCCAGTTGCACAGGGGGCGCGAATGGCTACACCTTC
CDR3aa: CASCTGGANGYTF

abundance: -
v_gene: TRBV20-1
j_gene: TRBJ1-2
d_gene: -
CDR3nt: TGCAGTGCTAGGTCCGGTCCGGGCTACACCTTC
CDR3aa: CSARSGPGYTF

abundance: -
v_gene: TRBV18
j_gene: TRBJ2-2
d_gene: -
CDR3nt: TGTGCCAGCTCACAAGGACTACAAAACACCGGGGAGCTGTTTTTT
CDR3aa: CASSQGLQNTGELFF

abundance: -
v_gene: TRBV13
j_gene: TRBJ2-1
d_gene: -
CDR3nt: TGTGCCAGCAGCCCTCCCCCGGGGCTAGCGAGGAATGAGCAGTTCTTC
CDR3aa: CASSPPPGLARNEQFF

abundance: once
v_gene: TRBV7-9
j_gene: TRBJ1-1
d_gene: -
CDR3nt: TGTGCCAGCAGCCCGGGTGGGAACACTGAAGCTTTCTTT
CDR3aa: CASSPGGNTEAFF

abundance: -
v_gene: TRBV21-1
j_gene: TRBJ1-2
d_gene: -
CDR3nt: TGTGCCAGCGAGACCGGGACAGGGTCCAGGGGAACCTTC
CDR3aa: CASETGTGSRGTF

abundance: -
v_gene: TRBV4-2
j_gene: TRBJ1-4
d_gene: TRBD1
CDR3nt: TGTGCCAGCAGCGATGGACAGGCCGGACGGAATGAAAAACTGTTTTTT
CDR3aa: CASSDGQAGRNEKLFF

abundance: -
v_gene: TRBV9
j_gene: TRBJ1-2
d_gene: -
CDR3nt: TGTGCCAGCAGCGCTCGGACAGTTAATGGCTACACCTTC
CDR3aa: CASSARTVNGYTF

abundance: -
v_gene: TRBV27
j_gene: TRBJ2-1
d_gene: TRBD1
CDR3nt: TGTGCCAGCAGTCTACAGACAGGGGGGTATGAGCAGTTCTTC
CDR3aa: CASSLQTGGYEQFF

abundance: -
v_gene: TRBV28
j_gene: TRBJ1-2
d_gene: TRBD1
CDR3nt: TGTGCCAGCAGACCCCCGGGACAGGGGTCTGGCTACACCTTC
CDR3aa: CASRPPGQGSGYTF